The rows below give T cell receptor beta chains drawn from one sample of a study of cytomegalovirus exposure and HLA in healthy donors. Profiled with immunoSEQ multiplex PCR; TCRdb holds only in-frame clones, not every one. This table holds roughly 99,000 clones, 73% found once. Sequencing used PBMCs. The origin of the receptors is a man aged 30 to 45 in good health and CMV-seronegative. The conserved cysteine and the conserved F or W are not part of the CDR3 here.

j_gene: TRBJ1-5; v_gene: TRBV21-1; CDR3aa: ASSKDVGTGNRGNQPQH
j_gene: TRBJ1-3; v_gene: TRBV27; CDR3aa: ASSTGGNTIY
j_gene: TRBJ2-5; v_gene: TRBV5-1; CDR3aa: ASSLEGRGHETQY
j_gene: TRBJ2-5; v_gene: TRBV5-6; CDR3aa: ASSLGGWETQY
j_gene: TRBJ2-2; v_gene: TRBV30; CDR3aa: AWRRGLNTGELF
j_gene: TRBJ2-1; v_gene: TRBV27; CDR3aa: ASSFRTSGRAGNEQF
j_gene: TRBJ1-1; v_gene: TRBV27; CDR3aa: ASSLLDRAEAF
j_gene: TRBJ2-7; v_gene: TRBV28; CDR3aa: ASSFAQYSYEQY
j_gene: TRBJ2-2; v_gene: TRBV30; CDR3aa: AWGLSGFRTGELF
j_gene: TRBJ1-4; v_gene: TRBV18; CDR3aa: ASSPRTAMEKLF
j_gene: TRBJ1-1; v_gene: TRBV30; CDR3aa: ASNPGQGAMNTEAF
j_gene: TRBJ2-2; v_gene: TRBV6-1; CDR3aa: ASSEQGRATGELF
j_gene: TRBJ2-2; v_gene: TRBV23-1; CDR3aa: ASSQYCGRDGELF
j_gene: TRBJ2-5; v_gene: TRBV6-1; CDR3aa: ASRASEQAGGTQY
j_gene: TRBJ2-1; v_gene: TRBV5-1; CDR3aa: ASSPPSGMHNEQF
j_gene: TRBJ2-3; v_gene: TRBV2; CDR3aa: ASGLASTDTQY
j_gene: TRBJ1-1; v_gene: TRBV2; CDR3aa: ASIRQMNTEAF
j_gene: TRBJ1-2; v_gene: TRBV9; CDR3aa: ASSVDNRVGYGYT
j_gene: TRBJ1-4; v_gene: TRBV18; CDR3aa: ASSPREGTNEKLF
j_gene: TRBJ1-5; v_gene: TRBV15; CDR3aa: ATSRDKGYNQPQH
j_gene: TRBJ1-1; v_gene: TRBV10-2; CDR3aa: ASSELRDTEAF
j_gene: TRBJ1-1; v_gene: TRBV28; CDR3aa: GTTHPLESTEAF
j_gene: TRBJ2-4; v_gene: TRBV19; CDR3aa: ASSIQGSENIQY
j_gene: TRBJ1-6; v_gene: TRBV5-1; CDR3aa: ASSYQGNVNSPLH
j_gene: TRBJ2-2; v_gene: TRBV2; CDR3aa: ASNPAANTGELF
j_gene: TRBJ1-1; v_gene: TRBV6-5; CDR3aa: ATVPQGAYTEAF
j_gene: TRBJ1-4; v_gene: TRBV28; CDR3aa: ASSLAQGYEKLF
j_gene: TRBJ2-1; v_gene: TRBV7-9; CDR3aa: ASSLGRFLRDEQF
j_gene: TRBJ1-2; v_gene: TRBV20-1; CDR3aa: SARAGYGYT
j_gene: TRBJ1-2; v_gene: TRBV5-1; CDR3aa: ASSLGTAVYGYT
j_gene: TRBJ2-2; v_gene: TRBV30; CDR3aa: AWSVGSGGYTGELF
j_gene: TRBJ2-1; v_gene: TRBV11-2; CDR3aa: ASTRSKGVSYNEQF
j_gene: TRBJ2-5; v_gene: TRBV5-4; CDR3aa: ASRLSGGETQY
j_gene: TRBJ2-7; v_gene: TRBV4-1; CDR3aa: ASSQEVSDWMY
j_gene: TRBJ2-7; v_gene: TRBV7-9; CDR3aa: ASSSNAGLAGLKHEQY
j_gene: TRBJ2-1; v_gene: TRBV5-1; CDR3aa: ASSLDGTVVSYNEQF
j_gene: TRBJ2-3; v_gene: TRBV27; CDR3aa: ASSLLLAGADTQY
j_gene: TRBJ2-3; v_gene: TRBV19; CDR3aa: ASRGQRYTDTQY
j_gene: TRBJ2-1; v_gene: TRBV9; CDR3aa: ASSVPGQFNEQF
j_gene: TRBJ2-7; v_gene: TRBV11-2; CDR3aa: ASSLLEAAEQY
j_gene: TRBJ2-2; v_gene: TRBV11-2; CDR3aa: ASISQAAANTGELF
j_gene: TRBJ1-2; v_gene: TRBV10-1; CDR3aa: ASSTVLYGYT
j_gene: TRBJ2-7; v_gene: TRBV5-1; CDR3aa: ASSLVGGTSTCEQY
j_gene: TRBJ2-2; v_gene: TRBV5-4; CDR3aa: ASSLVTSIVPGELF
j_gene: TRBJ1-2; v_gene: TRBV25-1; CDR3aa: ASSEGTGVQYGYT
j_gene: TRBJ2-7; v_gene: TRBV28; CDR3aa: ASRRLAGADEQY
j_gene: TRBJ1-1; v_gene: TRBV29-1; CDR3aa: SVTGTGVAEAF
j_gene: TRBJ2-2; v_gene: TRBV28; CDR3aa: ASSPLGLGPIIGELF
j_gene: TRBJ1-2; v_gene: TRBV7-9; CDR3aa: ASTLGREWAEGYGYT
j_gene: TRBJ2-7; v_gene: TRBV7-8; CDR3aa: ASSYSGGSHEQY
j_gene: TRBJ2-5; v_gene: TRBV9; CDR3aa: ASSFRVSGETQY
j_gene: TRBJ1-5; v_gene: TRBV9; CDR3aa: ASTRGQPQH
j_gene: TRBJ1-1; v_gene: TRBV5-1; CDR3aa: ASSLDSALPNTEAF
j_gene: TRBJ2-1; v_gene: TRBV30; CDR3aa: AWSRGIAQEQF